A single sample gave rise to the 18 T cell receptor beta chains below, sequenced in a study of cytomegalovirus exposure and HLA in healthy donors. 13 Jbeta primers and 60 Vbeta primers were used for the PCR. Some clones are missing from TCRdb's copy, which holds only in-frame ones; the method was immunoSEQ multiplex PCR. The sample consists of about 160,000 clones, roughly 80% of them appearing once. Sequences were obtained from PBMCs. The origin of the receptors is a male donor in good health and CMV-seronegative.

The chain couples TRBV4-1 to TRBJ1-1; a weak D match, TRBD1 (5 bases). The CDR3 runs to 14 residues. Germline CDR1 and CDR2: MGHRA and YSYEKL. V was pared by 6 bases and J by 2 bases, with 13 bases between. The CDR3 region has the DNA TGCGCCAGCAGAGGGGTGTTGAAAAACACTGAAGCTTTCTTT. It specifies CASRGVLKNTEAFF.

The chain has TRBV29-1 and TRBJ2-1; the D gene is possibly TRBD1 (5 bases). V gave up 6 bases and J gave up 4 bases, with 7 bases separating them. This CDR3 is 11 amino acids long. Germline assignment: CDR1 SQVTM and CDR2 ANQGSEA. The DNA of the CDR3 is TGCAGCGTGACAGTTTACAATGAGCAGTTCTTC. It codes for CSVTVYNEQFF.

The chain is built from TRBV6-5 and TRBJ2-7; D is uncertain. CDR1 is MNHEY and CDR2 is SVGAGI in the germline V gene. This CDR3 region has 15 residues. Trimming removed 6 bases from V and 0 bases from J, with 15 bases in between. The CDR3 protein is CASRPTSPSSYEQYF. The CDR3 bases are TGTGCCAGCAGGCCTACAAGTCCTAGCTCCTACGAGCAGTACTTC.

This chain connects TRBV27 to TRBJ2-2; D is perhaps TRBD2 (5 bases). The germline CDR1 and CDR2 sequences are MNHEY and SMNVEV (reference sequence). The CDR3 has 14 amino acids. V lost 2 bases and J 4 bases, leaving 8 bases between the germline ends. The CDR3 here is CASSLALVTGELFF. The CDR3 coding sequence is TGTGCCAGCAGTTTAGCACTAGTCACCGGGGAGCTGTTTTTT.

DNA of the CDR3: TGCGCCAGCAGCCAGAACCCGGGACTAGCGGCAAACAATGAGCAGTTCTTC. This encodes CASSQNPGLAANNEQFF. The chain combines TRBV4-3 with TRBJ2-1; 11 bases align to TRBD2. V was pared by 3 bases and J by 5 bases, with 9 bases of the junction left unmatched. The germline CDR1 and CDR2 sequences are LGHNA and YSLEER. The CDR3 consists of 17 residues.

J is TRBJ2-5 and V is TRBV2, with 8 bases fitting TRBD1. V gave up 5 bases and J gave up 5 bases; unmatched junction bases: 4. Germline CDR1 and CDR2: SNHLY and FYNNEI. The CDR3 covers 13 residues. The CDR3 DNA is TGTGCCAGCAGTTCAGGGGGCGGGGAGACCCAGTACTTC. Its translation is CASSSGGGETQYF.

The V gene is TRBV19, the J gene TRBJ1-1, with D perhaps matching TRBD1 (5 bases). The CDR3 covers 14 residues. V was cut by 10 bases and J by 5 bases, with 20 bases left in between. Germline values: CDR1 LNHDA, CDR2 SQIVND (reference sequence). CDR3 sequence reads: CATRLGGLGTEAFF. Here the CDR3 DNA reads TGTGCCACCCGCTTGGGGGGTCTAGGAACTGAAGCTTTCTTT.

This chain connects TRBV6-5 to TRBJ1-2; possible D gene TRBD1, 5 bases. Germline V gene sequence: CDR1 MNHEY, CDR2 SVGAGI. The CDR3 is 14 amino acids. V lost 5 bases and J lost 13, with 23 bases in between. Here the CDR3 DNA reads TGTGCCAGCAGTCGTGACAGAACCTATCCGCGGTCCACCTTC. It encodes CASSRDRTYPRSTF.

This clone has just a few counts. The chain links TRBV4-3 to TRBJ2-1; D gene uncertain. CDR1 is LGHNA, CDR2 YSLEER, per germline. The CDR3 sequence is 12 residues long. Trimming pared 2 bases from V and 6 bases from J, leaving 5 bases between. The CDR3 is CASSQFGNEQFF. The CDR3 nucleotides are TGCGCCAGCAGCCAATTCGGCAATGAGCAGTTCTTC.

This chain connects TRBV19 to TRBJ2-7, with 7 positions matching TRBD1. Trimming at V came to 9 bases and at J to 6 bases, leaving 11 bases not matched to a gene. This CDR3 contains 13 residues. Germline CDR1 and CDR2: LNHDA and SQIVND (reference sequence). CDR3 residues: CASPRQGMAEQYF. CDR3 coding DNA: TGTGCCAGCCCAAGACAGGGTATGGCCGAGCAGTACTTC.

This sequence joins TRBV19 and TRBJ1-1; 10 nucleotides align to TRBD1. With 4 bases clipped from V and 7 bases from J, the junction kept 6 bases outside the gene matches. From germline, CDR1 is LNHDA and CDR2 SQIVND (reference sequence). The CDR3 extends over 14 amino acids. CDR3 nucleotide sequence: TGTGCCAGTAGTACCCGGACAGGGGGGAATGAAGCTTTCTTT. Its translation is CASSTRTGGNEAFF. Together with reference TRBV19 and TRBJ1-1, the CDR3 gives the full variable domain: DGGITQSPKYLFRKEGQNVTLSCEQNLNHDAMYWYRQDPGQGLRLIYYSQIVNDFQKGDIAEGYSVSREKKESFPLTVTSAQKNPTAFYLCASSTRTGGNEAFFGQGTRLTVV.

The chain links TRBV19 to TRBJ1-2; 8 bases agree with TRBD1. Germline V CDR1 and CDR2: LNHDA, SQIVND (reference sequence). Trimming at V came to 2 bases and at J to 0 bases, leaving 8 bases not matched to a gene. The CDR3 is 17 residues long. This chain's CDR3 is CASSIIPDRAANYGYTF. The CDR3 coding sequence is TGTGCCAGTAGTATAATACCGGACAGGGCGGCTAACTATGGCTACACCTTC.

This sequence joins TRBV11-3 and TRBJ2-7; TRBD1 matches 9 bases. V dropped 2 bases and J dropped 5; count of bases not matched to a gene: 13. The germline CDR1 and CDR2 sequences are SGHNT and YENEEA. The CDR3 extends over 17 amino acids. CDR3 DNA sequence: TGTGCCAGCAGCTTAACTTTCAAGGACAGGGGCTGGGACGAGCAGTACTTC. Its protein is CASSLTFKDRGWDEQYF.

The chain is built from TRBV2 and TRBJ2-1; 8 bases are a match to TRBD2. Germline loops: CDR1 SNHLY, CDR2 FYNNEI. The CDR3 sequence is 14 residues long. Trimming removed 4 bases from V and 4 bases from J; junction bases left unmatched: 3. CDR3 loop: CASSAGGGYNEQFF. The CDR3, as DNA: TGTGCCAGCAGTGCGGGGGGGGGATACAATGAGCAGTTCTTC.

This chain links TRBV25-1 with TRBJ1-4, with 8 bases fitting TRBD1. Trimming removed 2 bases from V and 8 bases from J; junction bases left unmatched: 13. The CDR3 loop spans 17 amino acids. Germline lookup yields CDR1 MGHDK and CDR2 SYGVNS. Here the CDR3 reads CASSEKARGRIWEKLFF. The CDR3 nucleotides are TGTGCCAGCAGTGAAAAGGCCAGGGGGCGGATTTGGGAAAAACTGTTTTTT.

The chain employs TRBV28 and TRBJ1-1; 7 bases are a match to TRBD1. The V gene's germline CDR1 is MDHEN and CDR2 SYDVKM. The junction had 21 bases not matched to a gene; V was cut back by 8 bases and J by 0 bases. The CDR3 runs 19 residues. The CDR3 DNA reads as TGTGCCAGCCTCAGAATTAACAGGGGAGGTTGGGTCATGAACACTGAAGCTTTCTTT. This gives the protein CASLRINRGGWVMNTEAFF.

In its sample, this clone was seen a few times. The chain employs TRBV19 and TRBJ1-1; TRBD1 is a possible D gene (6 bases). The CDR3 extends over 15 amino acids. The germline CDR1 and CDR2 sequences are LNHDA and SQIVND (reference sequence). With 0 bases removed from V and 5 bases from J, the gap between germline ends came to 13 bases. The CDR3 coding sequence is TGTGCCAGTAGTATAGACGCGACAGGTTGGACTGAAGCTTTCTTT. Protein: CASSIDATGWTEAFF. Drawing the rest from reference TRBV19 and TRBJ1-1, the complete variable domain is DGGITQSPKYLFRKEGQNVTLSCEQNLNHDAMYWYRQDPGQGLRLIYYSQIVNDFQKGDIAEGYSVSREKKESFPLTVTSAQKNPTAFYLCASSIDATGWTEAFFGQGTRLTVV.

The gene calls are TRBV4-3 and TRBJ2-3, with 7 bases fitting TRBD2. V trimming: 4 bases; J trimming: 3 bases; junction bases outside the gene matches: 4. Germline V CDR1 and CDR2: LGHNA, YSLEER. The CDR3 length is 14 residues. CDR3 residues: CASSRLLATDTQYF. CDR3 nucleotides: TGCGCCAGCAGCCGCTTACTAGCGACAGATACGCAGTATTTT.